This T cell receptor beta chain was captured by sequencing in a study of Ad26.COV2.S vaccination and SARS-CoV-2 variants. Study information: Sample donor was a member of the COV1001 Ad26.COV2.S trial arm. By the intramuscular route, Ad26.COV2.S was given once, or twice 56 days apart.

Sequencing used immunoSEQ multiplex PCR; TCRdb keeps in-frame clones, though not all of them. The table includes roughly 350,000 clones, around 90% detected once. V lost 4 bases, J lost 0 bases, and 9 bases lay in between. The CDR3 consists of 14 residues. Germline CDR1 is KGHSH and CDR2 is LQKENI. Of note for this clone: Its antigen is not known.

Treatment in this sample: 19 received Ad26.COV2.S at low or high dose, single or two shots; about 5 received placebo; per-sample allocation not given. On day 63 after the first injection, vaccine and placebo recipients gave samples. In the vaccine, an Ad26 vector expressed the SARS-CoV-2 spike of the Wuhan strain. Broader study findings: Spike-specific TCR breadth ran higher among vaccine recipients than placebo recipients.

The chain links TRBV18 to TRBJ1-1; TRBD1 might be the D (6 bases). This receptor was obtained from a person aged 18-60 years who received the Ad26.COV2.S COVID-19 vaccine or a placebo. This sample comprised peripheral blood, obtained in a trial of Ad26.COV2.S vaccine versus placebo. For the CDR3, the DNA is TGTGCCAGCTCACGACAGGCGATGAACACTGAAGCTTTCTTT. This gives the protein CASSRQAMNTEAFF.